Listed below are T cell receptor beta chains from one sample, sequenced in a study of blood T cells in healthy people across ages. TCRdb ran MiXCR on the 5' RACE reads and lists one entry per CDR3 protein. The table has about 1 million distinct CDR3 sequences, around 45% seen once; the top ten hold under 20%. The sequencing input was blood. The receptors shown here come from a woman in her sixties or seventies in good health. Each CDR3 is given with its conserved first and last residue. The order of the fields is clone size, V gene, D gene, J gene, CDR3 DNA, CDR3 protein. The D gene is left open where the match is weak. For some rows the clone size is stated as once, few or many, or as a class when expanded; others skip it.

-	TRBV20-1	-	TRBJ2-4	TGCAGTGCTTTGGAGCGAATAGCCAAAAACATTCAGTACTTC	CSALERIAKNIQYF
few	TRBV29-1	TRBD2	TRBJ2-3	TGCAGCGTTGAGTTCGCGGGAGCCGGAGATACGCAGTATTTT	CSVEFAGAGDTQYF
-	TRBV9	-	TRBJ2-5	TGTGCCAGCAGCGTAGAACAGTACCAAGAGACCCAGTACTTC	CASSVEQYQETQYF
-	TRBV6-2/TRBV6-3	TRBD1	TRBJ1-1	TGTGCCAGCAGCCATCCCCGGGGGCAGGGGGATATGAACACTGAAGCTTTCTTT	CASSHPRGQGDMNTEAFF
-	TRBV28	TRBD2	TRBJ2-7	TGTGCCAGCAGCTTGCTAGCGGAATCCTACGAGCAGTACTTC	CASSLLAESYEQYF
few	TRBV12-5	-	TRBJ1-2	TGTGCTAGTGGTTTGGGGCAGCACTCTAACTATGGCTACACCTTC	CASGLGQHSNYGYTF
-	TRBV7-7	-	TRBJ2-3	TGTGCCGGCAGCTCGGGAGCTGCCATCAGCACAGATACGCAGTATTTT	CAGSSGAAISTDTQYF
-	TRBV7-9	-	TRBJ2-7	TGTGCCAGCACCGGAGTAAGGGGGACATACTACGAGCAGTACTTC	CASTGVRGTYYEQYF
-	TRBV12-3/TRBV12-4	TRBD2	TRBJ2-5	TGTGTCAGCAGTTACAGCGGGAGGGCCAAAGAGACCCAGTACTTC	CVSSYSGRAKETQYF
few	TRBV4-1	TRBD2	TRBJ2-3	TGCGCCAGCAGCCAACAAGGACTAGCGGGATCTGATACGCAGTATTTT	CASSQQGLAGSDTQYF
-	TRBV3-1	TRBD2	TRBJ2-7	TGTGCCAGCAGCCAAGTTCCCGGGGAGGGAGGCGAGCAGTACTTC	CASSQVPGEGGEQYF
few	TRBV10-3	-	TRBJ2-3	TGTGCCATCAGTCCCTCGGGGGGCACAGATACGCAGTATTTT	CAISPSGGTDTQYF
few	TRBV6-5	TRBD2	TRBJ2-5	TGTGCCAGCAGTTACTCGAGCGGGAGAACGGTCTATGAGCAGTACTTC	CASSYSSGRTVYEQYF
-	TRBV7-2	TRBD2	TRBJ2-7	TGTGCCAGCAGCTCCCAGACTAGCGGGGACTACGAGCAGTACTTC	CASSSQTSGDYEQYF
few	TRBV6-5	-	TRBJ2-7	TGTGCCGCCTCTCCGGGGGCTACCTACGAGCAGTACTTC	CAASPGATYEQYF
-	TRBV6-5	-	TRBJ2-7	TGTGCCGGCAGTTACGGGGGTTTAAGCGAGCAGTACTTC	CAGSYGGLSEQYF
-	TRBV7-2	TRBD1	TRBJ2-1	TGTGCCAGCAGCCCGACGACAGGGAAATCTGATGAGCAGTTCTTC	CASSPTTGKSDEQFF
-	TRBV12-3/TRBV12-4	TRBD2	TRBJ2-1	TGTGCCAGCAGTTTTCAGGGACTAGCGGGAGTGGATGAGCAGTTCTTC	CASSFQGLAGVDEQFF
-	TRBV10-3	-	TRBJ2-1	TGTGCCATCAGTGAGCCTTGGGGGAGCTCCTACAATGAGCAGTTCTTC	CAISEPWGSSYNEQFF
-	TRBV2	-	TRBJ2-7	TGTGCCAGCAGTGATACGTCTCAGGGACCCTACGAGCAGTACTTC	CASSDTSQGPYEQYF
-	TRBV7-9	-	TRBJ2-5	TGTGCCAGCAGCGGAAGGCGAATCCAAGAGACCCAGTACTTC	CASSGRRIQETQYF
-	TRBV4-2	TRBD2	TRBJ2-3	TGTGCCAGCAGCCAACTAGCGGGAGCCGTCGCAGATACGCAGTATTTT	CASSQLAGAVADTQYF
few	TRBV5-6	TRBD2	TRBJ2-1	TGTGCCAGCAGCTCCCTAGCGGGAGGGCGAGATGAGCGGTTCTTC	CASSSLAGGRDERFF
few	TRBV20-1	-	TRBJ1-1	TGCAGTGCTAGAGACGCCTCGAACGGGGGGACTGAAGCTTTCTTT	CSARDASNGGTEAFF